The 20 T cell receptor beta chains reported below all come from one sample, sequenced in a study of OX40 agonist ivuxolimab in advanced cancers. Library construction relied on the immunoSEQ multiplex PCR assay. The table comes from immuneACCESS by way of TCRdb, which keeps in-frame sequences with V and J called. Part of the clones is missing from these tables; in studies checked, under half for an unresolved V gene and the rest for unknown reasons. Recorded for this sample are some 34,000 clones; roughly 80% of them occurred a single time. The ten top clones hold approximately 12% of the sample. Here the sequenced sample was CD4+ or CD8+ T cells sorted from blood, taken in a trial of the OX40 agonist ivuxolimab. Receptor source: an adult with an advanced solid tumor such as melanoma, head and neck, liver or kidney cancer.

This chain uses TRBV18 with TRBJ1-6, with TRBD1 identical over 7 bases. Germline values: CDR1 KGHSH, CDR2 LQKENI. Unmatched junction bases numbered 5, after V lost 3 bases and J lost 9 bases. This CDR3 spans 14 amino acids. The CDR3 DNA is TGTGCCAGCTCACCGGAGGGGGCGGGTTCACCCCTCCACTTT. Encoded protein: CASSPEGAGSPLHF.

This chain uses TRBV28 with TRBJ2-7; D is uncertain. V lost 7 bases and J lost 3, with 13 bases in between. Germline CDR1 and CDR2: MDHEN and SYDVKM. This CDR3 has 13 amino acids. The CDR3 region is CASNPLGGYEQYF. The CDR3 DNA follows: TGTGCCAGCAACCCGTTAGGCGGCTACGAGCAGTACTTC.

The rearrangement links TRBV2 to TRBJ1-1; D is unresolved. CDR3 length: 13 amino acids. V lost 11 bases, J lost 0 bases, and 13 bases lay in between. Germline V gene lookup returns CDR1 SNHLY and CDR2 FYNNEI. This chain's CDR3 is CARQGIMNTEAFF. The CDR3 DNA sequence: TGTGCCCGGCAAGGAATTATGAACACTGAAGCTTTCTTT. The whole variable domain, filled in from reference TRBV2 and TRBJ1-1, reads EPEVTQTPSHQVTQMGQEVILRCVPISNHLYFYWYRQILGQKVEFLVSFYNNEISEKSEIFDDQFSVERPDGSNFTLKIRSTKLEDSAMYFCARQGIMNTEAFFGQGTRLTVV.

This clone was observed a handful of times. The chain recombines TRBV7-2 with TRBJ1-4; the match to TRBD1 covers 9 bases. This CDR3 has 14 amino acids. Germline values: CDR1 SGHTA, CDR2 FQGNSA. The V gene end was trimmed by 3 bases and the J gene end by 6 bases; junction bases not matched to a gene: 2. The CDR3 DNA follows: TGTGCCAGCAGCTTGGACAGGGGAGATGAAAAACTGTTTTTT. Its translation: CASSLDRGDEKLFF.

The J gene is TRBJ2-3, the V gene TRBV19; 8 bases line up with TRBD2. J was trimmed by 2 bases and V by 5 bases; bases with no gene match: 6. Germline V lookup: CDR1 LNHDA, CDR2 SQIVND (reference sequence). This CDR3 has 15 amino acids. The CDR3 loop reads CASSPGLGHTDTQYF. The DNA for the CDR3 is TGTGCCAGTAGTCCGGGACTAGGACACACAGATACGCAGTATTTT.

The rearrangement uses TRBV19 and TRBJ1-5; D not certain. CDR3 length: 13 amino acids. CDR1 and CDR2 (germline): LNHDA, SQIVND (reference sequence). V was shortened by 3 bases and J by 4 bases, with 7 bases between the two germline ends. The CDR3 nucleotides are TGTGCCAGTAGTATCAACGTAAATCAGCCCCAGCATTTT. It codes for CASSINVNQPQHF.

The CDR3 sequence is CASRASGGPYEQYF. Here the CDR3 DNA reads TGTGCCAGCAGGGCTAGCGGGGGGCCCTACGAGCAGTACTTC. The V call is TRBV5-5, the J call TRBJ2-7; 11 positions match TRBD2. The CDR3 is 14 residues long. After removal of 5 bases from V and 2 bases from J, the junction contained 3 bases not matched to a gene. The germline V gene encodes CDR1 SGHKS and CDR2 YYEKEE (reference sequence).

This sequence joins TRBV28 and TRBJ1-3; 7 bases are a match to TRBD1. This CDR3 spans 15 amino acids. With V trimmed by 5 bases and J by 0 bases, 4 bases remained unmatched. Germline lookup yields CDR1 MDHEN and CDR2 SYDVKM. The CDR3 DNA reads TGTGCCAGCAGTGAAACAGGGGACTCTGGAAACACCATATATTTT. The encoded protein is CASSETGDSGNTIYF.

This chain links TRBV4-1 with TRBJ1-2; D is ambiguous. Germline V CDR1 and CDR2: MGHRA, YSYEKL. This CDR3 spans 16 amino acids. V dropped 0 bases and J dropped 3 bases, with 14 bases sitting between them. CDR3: CASSQERSGPYYGYTF. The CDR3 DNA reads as TGCGCCAGCAGCCAAGAGAGAAGCGGCCCCTACTATGGCTACACCTTC.

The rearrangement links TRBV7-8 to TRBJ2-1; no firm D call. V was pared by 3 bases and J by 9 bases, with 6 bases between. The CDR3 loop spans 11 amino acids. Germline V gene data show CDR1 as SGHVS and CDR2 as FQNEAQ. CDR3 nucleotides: TGTGCCAGCAGCTTCCACCGTGAGCAGTTCTTC. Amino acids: CASSFHREQFF.

CDR3 nucleotide sequence: TGTGCCAGCAGCTTACAAGGACTAGCGGGAGGGCCGGTTGAAGACGAGCAGTACTTC. It is translated as CASSLQGLAGGPVEDEQYF. V gene TRBV7-6 combines with J gene TRBJ2-7; TRBD2 agrees at 15 bases. The germline gives CDR1 SGHVS, CDR2 FNYEAQ. The CDR3 length is 19 residues. With 2 bases clipped from V and 5 bases from J, the junction kept 13 bases outside the gene matches.

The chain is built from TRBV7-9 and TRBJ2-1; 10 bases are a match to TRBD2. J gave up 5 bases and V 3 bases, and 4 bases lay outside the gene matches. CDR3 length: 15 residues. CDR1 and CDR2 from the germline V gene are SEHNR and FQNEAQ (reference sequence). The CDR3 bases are TGTGCCAGCAGCTTTAGCGGGGGGTTAAACAATGAGCAGTTCTTC. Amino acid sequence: CASSFSGGLNNEQFF.

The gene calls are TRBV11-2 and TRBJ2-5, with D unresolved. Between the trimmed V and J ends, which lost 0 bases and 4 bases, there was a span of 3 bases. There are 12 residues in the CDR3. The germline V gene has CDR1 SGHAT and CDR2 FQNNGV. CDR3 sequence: CASSLDGETQYF. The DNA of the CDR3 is TGTGCCAGCAGCTTAGACGGAGAGACCCAGTACTTC.

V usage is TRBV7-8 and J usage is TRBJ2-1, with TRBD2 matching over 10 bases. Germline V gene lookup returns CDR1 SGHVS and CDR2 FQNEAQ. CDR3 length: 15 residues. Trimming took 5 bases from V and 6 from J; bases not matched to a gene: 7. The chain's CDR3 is CASSPTTSGRNEQFF. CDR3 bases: TGTGCCAGCAGCCCCACGACTAGCGGGCGCAATGAGCAGTTCTTC.

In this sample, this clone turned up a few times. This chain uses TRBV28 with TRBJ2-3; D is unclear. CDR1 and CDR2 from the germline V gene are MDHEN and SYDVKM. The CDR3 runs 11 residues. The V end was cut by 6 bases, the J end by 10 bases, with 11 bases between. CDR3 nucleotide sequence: TGTGCCAGCAGCCCCTTAGGACCGCAGTATTTT. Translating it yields CASSPLGPQYF.

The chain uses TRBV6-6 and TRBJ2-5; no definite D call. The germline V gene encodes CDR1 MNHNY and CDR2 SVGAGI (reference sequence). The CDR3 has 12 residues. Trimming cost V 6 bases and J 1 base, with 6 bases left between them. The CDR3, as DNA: TGTGCCAGCAGAACGGTCCAAGAGACCCAGTACTTC. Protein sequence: CASRTVQETQYF.

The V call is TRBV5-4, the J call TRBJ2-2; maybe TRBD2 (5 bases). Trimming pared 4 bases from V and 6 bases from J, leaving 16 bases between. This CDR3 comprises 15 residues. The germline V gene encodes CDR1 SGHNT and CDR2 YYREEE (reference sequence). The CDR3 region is CASSPSSPEAGELFF. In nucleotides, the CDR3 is TGTGCCAGCAGCCCGTCTAGCCCCGAAGCCGGGGAGCTGTTTTTT.

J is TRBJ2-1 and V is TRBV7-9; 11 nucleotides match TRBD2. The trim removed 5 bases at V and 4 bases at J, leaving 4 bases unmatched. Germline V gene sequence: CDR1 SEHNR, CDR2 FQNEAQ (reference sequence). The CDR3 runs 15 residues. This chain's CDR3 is CASSPGLAEYNEQFF. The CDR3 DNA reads TGTGCCAGCAGCCCGGGACTAGCGGAATACAATGAGCAGTTCTTC.

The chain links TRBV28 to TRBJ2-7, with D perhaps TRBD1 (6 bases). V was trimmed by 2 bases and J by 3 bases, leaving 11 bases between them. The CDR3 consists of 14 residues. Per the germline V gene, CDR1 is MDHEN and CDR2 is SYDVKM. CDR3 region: CASSLHRDNYEQYF. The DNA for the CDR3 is TGTGCCAGCAGTTTACACAGGGATAACTACGAGCAGTACTTC.

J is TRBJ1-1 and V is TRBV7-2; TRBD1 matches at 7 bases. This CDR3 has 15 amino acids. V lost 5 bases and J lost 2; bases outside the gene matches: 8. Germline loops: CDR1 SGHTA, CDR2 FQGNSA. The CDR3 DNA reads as TGTGCCAGCAGCCCCAACCAGGGGGAAAACACTGAAGCTTTCTTT. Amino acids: CASSPNQGENTEAFF.